The clone carrying this T cell receptor (beta chain) was seen only a few times. Its target is not known. Amplified regions were TCR beta CDR3 sequences from RNA transcripts. HTBI primers were used for first-round RT-PCR of the TCR CDR3. MiXCR, run by TCRdb on the multiplex PCR reads, gives a single entry per CDR3 protein. Among approximately 590,000 distinct CDR3 sequences listed, 15% to 17% were seen once. The entry originates in a study of T cells in Graves' hyperthyroidism and ophthalmopathy. Study results and caveats: Researchers report that a 13 V-J model separated ophthalmopathy from stable hyperthyroidism.

The TCR was taken from a woman aged 25 to 39 with Graves' hyperthyroidism. Sample: blood.

The CDR3 sequence: CASSPAVGGGDEQYF. DNA of the CDR3: TGCGCCAGCAGCCCGGCCGTGGGGGGAGGCGACGAGCAGTACTTC. This sequence joins TRBV5-1 and TRBJ2-7; tentatively, D is TRBD2 (6 bases). In germline, CDR1 is SGHRS, CDR2 YFSETQ. Trimming cost V 4 bases and J 5 bases, with 19 bases left between them. This CDR3 region has 15 residues. The full variable domain, in which reference TRBV5-1 and TRBJ2-7 provide the parts outside the CDR3, is KAGVTQTPRYLIKTRGQQVTLSCSPISGHRSVSWYQQTPGQGLQFLFEYFSETQRNKGNFPGRFSGRQFSNSRSEMNVSTLELGDSALYLCASSPAVGGGDEQYFGPGTRLTVT.